The following is a T cell receptor beta chain sequence with its context. Its antigen is unidentified. These data are taken from a study of vaccination and CD4 T cells after COVID-19. About the research overall: Convalescent individuals exhibited SARS-CoV-2 positivity on nasal swab PCR, with fewer than ten mild and one severe presentation. The study enrolled six male and four female convalescents, two of whom were Hispanic.

Cultured CD4+ T-cell DNA underwent Oncomine TCR Beta short-read sequencing. TCRdb processed the PCR reads anew with MiXCR; each CDR3 protein has one entry. The repertoire has 13,000 to 15,000 distinct CDR3 sequences, about 51% of them found once; the top ten carry over 13%. There are 17 residues in the CDR3. Per the germline V gene, CDR1 is MGHDK and CDR2 is SYGVNS. Germline trimming cut 3 bases from V and 5 bases from J; bases unmatched to any gene: 11. Treatment denoted: approximately 10-day PBMC culture with coronavirus spike peptide pools or control peptides (ViraFEST assay). Peptide-pool expansion of antigen-specific T cells preceded TCR sequencing in ViraFEST. Upon completion of more than 9 days of culture, CD4+ T cells were isolated via negative selection.

The sequencing input was CD4+ T cells from blood, cultured in vitro. This sequence joins TRBV25-1 and TRBJ2-5; 11 bases are shared with TRBD2. This TCR came from a human donor who had recovered from COVID-19. CDR3 nucleotides: TGTGCCAGCAGTGATCGACAAACTAGCGGGAGTGAGGAGACCCAGTACTTC. This codes for CASSDRQTSGSEETQYF.